This is a list of T cell receptor beta chains from one sample in a study of cytomegalovirus exposure and HLA in healthy donors. Sequencing was performed with immunoSEQ multiplex PCR; in TCRdb, only in-frame clones are kept and a portion is missing. The sample holds about 140,000 clones, about 80% seen once. Material for sequencing was PBMCs. Source of these receptors: a man aged 40-49 years in good health and CMV-seronegative. CDR3s include the opening cysteine and the closing phenylalanine or tryptophan. A D gene is named only where the DNA matches it firmly. Size is stated for part of the rows, as once, few or many counts, or as a class when the clone is expanded.

J,size,D,V,DNA,CDR3
TRBJ1-4,-,TRBD1,TRBV15,TGTGCCACCAGCAGAGAAAGACAGGGCGTCGGAGAAAAACTGTTTTTT,CATSRERQGVGEKLFF
TRBJ2-1,-,TRBD1,TRBV6-5,TGTGCCAGCAGTCACCCCGGGACAGGGGGTAGTAAGCAGTTCTTC,CASSHPGTGGSKQFF
TRBJ2-7,-,TRBD2,TRBV2,TGTGCCAGCAGGGCTAGCGGGGTCGGCTACGAGCAGTACTTC,CASRASGVGYEQYF
TRBJ1-5,-,TRBD1,TRBV28,TGTGCCAGCAGCCCGGACAGGGGGCGTCAGCCCCAGCATTTT,CASSPDRGRQPQHF
TRBJ1-5,-,-,TRBV7-2,TGTGCCAGCAGCAACACAGGGTCTCAGCCCCAGCATTTT,CASSNTGSQPQHF
TRBJ1-5,few,-,TRBV10-1,TGCGCCAGCAGCGCTGGACACAGCAATCAGCCCCAGCATTTT,CASSAGHSNQPQHF
TRBJ1-1,-,TRBD1,TRBV7-3,TGTGCCAGCAGCTCGACAGGGTTGGATGAAGCTTTCTTT,CASSSTGLDEAFF
TRBJ2-1,-,TRBD2,TRBV14,TGTGCCAGCAGCCAAGATTACGGGGGGTCCTACAATGAGCAGTTCTTC,CASSQDYGGSYNEQFF
TRBJ1-1,-,TRBD1,TRBV9,TGTGCCAGCAGCGCCCAACCGGGACAGGGTGAAGCTTTCTTT,CASSAQPGQGEAFF
TRBJ2-5,-,TRBD1,TRBV25-1,TGTGCCAGCAGTCCACCTGGGACAGGAGGGGAGACCCAGTACTTC,CASSPPGTGGETQYF
TRBJ1-4,-,TRBD1,TRBV11-2,TGTGCCAGCAGCCGGGACAGAGTCAATGAAAAACTGTTTTTT,CASSRDRVNEKLFF
TRBJ2-7,-,-,TRBV6-5,TGTGCCAGCAGTTACTTCAGCGGCTCCTACGAGCAGTACTTC,CASSYFSGSYEQYF
TRBJ1-3,-,-,TRBV28,TGTGCCAGCAGCACCCAGGGGACAAACTCTGGAAACACCATATATTTT,CASSTQGTNSGNTIYF
TRBJ1-4,few,-,TRBV5-6,TGTGCCAGCAGCCAGGTCCGTAGGGAGAAGGAAAAACTGTTTTTT,CASSQVRREKEKLFF
TRBJ1-1,-,-,TRBV27,TGTGCCAGCAGTCGGGGAGGGATGAACACTGAAGCTTTCTTT,CASSRGGMNTEAFF
TRBJ1-4,-,-,TRBV7-8,TGTGCCAGCAGTTTTGGCAGGGGTGCCGAAAAACTGTTTTTT,CASSFGRGAEKLFF
TRBJ1-5,few,TRBD1,TRBV28,TGTGCCAGCAGTCGACAGGGCCCAACTCAGCCCCAGCATTTT,CASSRQGPTQPQHF
TRBJ2-7,-,TRBD1,TRBV6-5,TGTGCCAGCAGTCCCGGGACAGGGTACAACGAGCAGTACTTC,CASSPGTGYNEQYF
TRBJ2-7,-,TRBD1,TRBV18,TGTGCCAGCTCACCGGGACAGGGTTTCTACGAGCAGTACTTC,CASSPGQGFYEQYF
TRBJ2-7,-,TRBD1,TRBV5-1,TGCGCCAGCAGCCCAGGGGGCCCATCCGAGCAGTACTTC,CASSPGGPSEQYF
TRBJ2-1,-,TRBD2,TRBV30,TGTGCCTGGAATCCCTCCGGGACTAGCATCCATGAGCAGTTCTTC,CAWNPSGTSIHEQFF
TRBJ1-1,-,-,TRBV18,TGTGCCAGCTCACCAGGTTTCCAGGGGACTGAAGCTTTCTTT,CASSPGFQGTEAFF
TRBJ1-6,once,-,TRBV6-1,TGTGCCAGTACGACGCTTAGAGGATATAATTCACCCCTCCACTTT,CASTTLRGYNSPLHF
TRBJ2-7,-,TRBD1,TRBV6-5,TGTGCCACAAACAGACAGGGGTTCGAGCAGTACTTC,CATNRQGFEQYF
TRBJ2-7,-,TRBD1,TRBV5-6,TGTGCCAGCAGCTCAAAGCCGGGACAGGGGGGCGAGCAGTACTTC,CASSSKPGQGGEQYF
TRBJ1-2,-,-,TRBV7-2,TGTGCCAGCAGGGACGACAGCTATAACTATGGCTACACCTTC,CASRDDSYNYGYTF
TRBJ1-6,-,-,TRBV6-5,TGTGCCAGCACCCTAGACAGATATAATTCACCCCTCCACTTT,CASTLDRYNSPLHF
TRBJ2-5,-,-,TRBV5-1,TGCGCCAGCAGCTTGGCCCTAGGCAACCAAGAGACCCAGTACTTC,CASSLALGNQETQYF
TRBJ1-5,-,-,TRBV29-1,TGCAGCGTTGAAGTCGGAGGGAATCAGCCCCAGCATTTT,CSVEVGGNQPQHF
TRBJ2-1,-,-,TRBV10-1,TGCGCCAGCAGTGAAGGGGTGCATGAGCAGTTCTTC,CASSEGVHEQFF
TRBJ2-1,-,TRBD2,TRBV10-2,TGCGCCAGCATCTCCCCGGGACTAGCGGGGCCGAGCTCCTACAATGAGCAGTTCTTC,CASISPGLAGPSSYNEQFF
TRBJ1-5,-,-,TRBV6-6,TGTGCCAGCAGTTTAAGAGGTAGCAATCAGCCCCAGCATTTT,CASSLRGSNQPQHF
TRBJ1-5,-,TRBD1,TRBV6-6,TGTGCCAGCAGTTTGCCGGCAGGGGGCACGGGGCAGCCCCAGCATTTT,CASSLPAGGTGQPQHF
TRBJ2-5,once,-,TRBV5-5,TGTGCCAGCAGCACGCGAACCGGGTCCCAAGAGACCCAGTACTTC,CASSTRTGSQETQYF
TRBJ1-4,-,-,TRBV6-5,TGTGCCAGCAGAACAGGGACAAATGAAAAACTGTTTTTT,CASRTGTNEKLFF
TRBJ1-1,-,-,TRBV19,TGTGCCAGTAGTTTCGGGGCTGAAGCTTTCTTT,CASSFGAEAFF
TRBJ1-1,-,TRBD1,TRBV29-1,TGCAGCGTTGGGACAGGACCTACTGAAGCTTTCTTT,CSVGTGPTEAFF
TRBJ2-1,-,TRBD2,TRBV7-9,TGTGCCAGCAGCTTACGGCGCGGGGGGGTATATGAGCAGTTCTTC,CASSLRRGGVYEQFF
TRBJ2-7,-,TRBD1,TRBV5-5,TGTGCCAGCAAAGAAAGGACCACAGGGGGCGCCTCCTACGAGCAGTACTTC,CASKERTTGGASYEQYF
TRBJ2-2,-,TRBD2,TRBV5-5,TGTGCCAGCAGCTTGGAAGCGGGGGCGAACACCGGGGAGCTGTTTTTT,CASSLEAGANTGELFF
TRBJ1-1,-,TRBD1,TRBV6-6,TGTGCCAGCCGAAAAACCACGACAGGGGTAAACACTGAAGCTTTCTTT,CASRKTTTGVNTEAFF
TRBJ1-2,-,TRBD1,TRBV19,TGTGCCAGTAGTATCCGGGACAGCAGCCCCTATGGCTACACCTTC,CASSIRDSSPYGYTF
TRBJ2-3,-,-,TRBV27,TGTGCCAGCAGTTTGTTTTCGAACGGAGGCACAGATACGCAGTATTTT,CASSLFSNGGTDTQYF
TRBJ2-2,-,TRBD2,TRBV7-2,TGTGCCAGCAGCTTTCAAGCGGGGGTCACCGGGGAGCTGTTTTTT,CASSFQAGVTGELFF
TRBJ1-1,-,-,TRBV27,TGTGCCAGCAGCCCCGCCCTAGGGGTTAGCACTGAAGCTTTCTTT,CASSPALGVSTEAFF
TRBJ2-7,-,-,TRBV6-6,TGTGCCAGCCAAACCCATCTGGGGGCCCACGAGCAGTACTTC,CASQTHLGAHEQYF
TRBJ1-5,once,TRBD1,TRBV18,TGTGCCAGCTCCGGACAGGAAACCGGTCAGCCCCAGCATTTT,CASSGQETGQPQHF
TRBJ2-7,-,TRBD2,TRBV5-6,TGTGCCAGCAGCTTGGCCGGGTTAGCGGGGGCCGAGCAGTACTTC,CASSLAGLAGAEQYF
TRBJ1-4,-,-,TRBV5-1,TGCGCCAGCAGCTTGGATGCGGGAACTAATGAAAAACTGTTTTTT,CASSLDAGTNEKLFF
TRBJ1-1,-,-,TRBV29-1,TGCAGCGTTGTCAGGGGGAACACTGAAGCTTTCTTT,CSVVRGNTEAFF